This TCR beta chain is drawn from a study of beta chain features in type 1 diabetes. Study-wide results and limits: Patients showed naive, central memory and Treg TCRB repertoires that appeared more similar than those of healthy donors. When Type 1 diabetes patients were examined, their TCRB CDR3s proved moderately but significantly shorter in all four CD4+ subsets. Junctions at VDJ sites from type 1 diabetes patients had fewer insertions and more deletions.

There are 15 residues in the CDR3. From germline, CDR1 is MGHDK and CDR2 SYGVNS. Trimming cost V 4 bases and J 0 bases, with 9 bases left between them. Notes on this clone: As yet, its antigen is unknown.

Reverse transcribing all isolated RNA meant expressed TCRB transcripts were sequenced. The average output of naive, central memory and regulatory T cell samples was roughly 3.6 million reads. Clones were sequenced by immunoSEQ multiplex PCR, and TCRdb holds only the in-frame ones, with some missing. The table lists about 300,000 clones, roughly 13% of them singletons. The sequenced sample was naive CD4+ T cells from blood. This chain connects TRBV25-1 to TRBJ2-2; no definite D call. This clonotype originated in a woman younger than 35 with type 1 diabetes. CDR3 residues: CASSGQSPNTGELFF. The CDR3 coding sequence is TGTGCCAGCAGTGGACAAAGTCCGAACACCGGGGAGCTGTTTTTT.